The present T cell receptor beta chain was sequenced within a study of cytomegalovirus exposure and HLA in healthy donors. The ends lost 7 bases at V and 7 bases at J; junction bases unmatched: 9. In germline, CDR1 is MNHEY, CDR2 SVGAGI. CDR3 length: 14 amino acids. PCR amplification relied on 60 Vbeta primers (plus 13 Jbeta primers). Assay used: immunoSEQ multiplex PCR; TCRdb lists only in-frame clones, some missing. This table holds 80,000 to 100,000 clones, approximately 80% found once. The genes are TRBV6-5 and TRBJ2-7, with TRBD1 matching over 11 bases. The receptor was isolated from a male donor in good health and CMV-seropositive. Sequencing was carried out using PBMCs. CDR3 protein: CASTHRDRGKEQYF. The CDR3 DNA reads as TGTGCCAGCACCCACAGGGACAGGGGGAAAGAGCAGTACTTC.